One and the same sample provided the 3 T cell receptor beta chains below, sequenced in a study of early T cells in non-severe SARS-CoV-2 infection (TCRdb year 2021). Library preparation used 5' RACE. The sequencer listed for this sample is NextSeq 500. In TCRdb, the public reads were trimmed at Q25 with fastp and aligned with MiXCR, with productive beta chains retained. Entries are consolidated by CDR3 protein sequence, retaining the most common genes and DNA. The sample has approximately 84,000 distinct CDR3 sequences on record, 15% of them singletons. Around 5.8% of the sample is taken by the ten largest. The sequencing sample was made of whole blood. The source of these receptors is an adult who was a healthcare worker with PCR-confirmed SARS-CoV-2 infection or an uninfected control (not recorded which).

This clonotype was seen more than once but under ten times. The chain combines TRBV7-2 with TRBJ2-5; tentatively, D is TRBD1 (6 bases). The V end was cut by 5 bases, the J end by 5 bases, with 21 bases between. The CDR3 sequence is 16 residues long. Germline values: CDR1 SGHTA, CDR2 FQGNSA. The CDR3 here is CASSPMGARIFETQYF. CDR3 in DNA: TGTGCCAGCAGCCCGATGGGGGCGAGGATTTTTGAGACCCAGTACTTC.

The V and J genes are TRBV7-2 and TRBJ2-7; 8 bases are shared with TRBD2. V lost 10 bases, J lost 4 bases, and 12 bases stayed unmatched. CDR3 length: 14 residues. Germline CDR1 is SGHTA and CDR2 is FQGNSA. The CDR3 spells CATEKAGVGYEQYF. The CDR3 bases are TGTGCCACCGAGAAAGCGGGAGTAGGGTACGAGCAGTACTTC.

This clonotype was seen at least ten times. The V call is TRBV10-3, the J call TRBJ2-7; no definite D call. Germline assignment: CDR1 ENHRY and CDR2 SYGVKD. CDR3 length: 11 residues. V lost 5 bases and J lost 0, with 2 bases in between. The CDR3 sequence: CAISNSYEQYF. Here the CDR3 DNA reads TGTGCCATCAGTAACTCCTACGAGCAGTACTTC.